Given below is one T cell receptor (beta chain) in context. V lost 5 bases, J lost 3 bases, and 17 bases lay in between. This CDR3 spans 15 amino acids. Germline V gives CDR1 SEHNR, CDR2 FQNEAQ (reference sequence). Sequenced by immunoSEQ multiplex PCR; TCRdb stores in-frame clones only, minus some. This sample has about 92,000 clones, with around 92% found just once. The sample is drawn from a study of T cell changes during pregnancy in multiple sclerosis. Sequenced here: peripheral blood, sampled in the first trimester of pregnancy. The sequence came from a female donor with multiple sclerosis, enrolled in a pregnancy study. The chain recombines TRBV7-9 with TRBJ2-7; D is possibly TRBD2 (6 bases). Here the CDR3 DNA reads TGTGCCAGCAGCCCCCCGGGACTGATGTACTACGAGCAGTACTTC. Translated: CASSPPGLMYYEQYF.